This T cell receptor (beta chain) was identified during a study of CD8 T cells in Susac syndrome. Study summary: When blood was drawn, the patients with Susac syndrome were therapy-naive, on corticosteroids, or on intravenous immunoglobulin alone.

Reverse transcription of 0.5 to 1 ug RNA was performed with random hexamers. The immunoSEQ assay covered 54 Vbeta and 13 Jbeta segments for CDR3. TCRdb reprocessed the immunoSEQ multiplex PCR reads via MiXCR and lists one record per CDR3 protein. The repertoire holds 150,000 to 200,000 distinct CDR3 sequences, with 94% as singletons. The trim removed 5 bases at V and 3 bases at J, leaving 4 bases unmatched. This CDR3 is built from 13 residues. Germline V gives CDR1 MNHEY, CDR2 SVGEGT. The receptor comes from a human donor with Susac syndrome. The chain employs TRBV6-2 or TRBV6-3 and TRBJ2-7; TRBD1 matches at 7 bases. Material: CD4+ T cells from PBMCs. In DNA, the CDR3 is TGTGCCAGCAGTAAAGACAGGGACTACGAGCAGTACTTC. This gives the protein CASSKDRDYEQYF.